This TCR beta chain derives from a study of CXCR3-negative and CXCR3-positive naive CD8 T cells. Overall study findings and caveats: Naive cells with CXCR3 showed TRB CDR3s that were more hydrophobic than those in CXCR3-negative naive cells.

On this clonotype itself: Its antigen is unidentified.

The V gene's germline CDR1 is SQVTM and CDR2 ANQGSEA. The CDR3 runs 13 residues. All TRB cDNA libraries came from 5' RACE performed with UMI labels. Reanalyzing the 5' RACE reads, TCRdb keeps one entry per CDR3 protein, without DNA. The sample features some 140,000 distinct CDR3 sequences, with roughly 0.41% in its top ten. This clonotype was sampled from a human donor in good health. Some clones in this sample may be carry-over from other donors' samples. Material: naive CXCR3+ CD8+ T cells from blood. Sample subset: CD45RO-CCR7+CD27+CD95- naive CD8+ T cells expressing CXCR3 (TNR3+). The chain employs TRBV29-1 and TRBJ2-7; TCRdb calls TRBD1, which cannot be checked without DNA. This CDR3 is CSVETGGSYEQYF.